The T cell receptor beta chain under discussion was sequenced for a study of TIL therapy for anti-PD-1-resistant metastatic lung cancer. Study context: Most patients had lung adenocarcinoma; a few tumors were EGFR-mutant, two ALK-rearranged; half smoked currently or formerly. Overall study findings and caveats: TIL clonotype persistence in blood showed no apparent association with response. Treatment-naive, never-smoker and oncogene-addicted patients were overrepresented in this highly selected cohort.

Regarding this clone: The antigen remains unidentified.

The time point was: pre-treatment sample, taken before nivolumab and TIL therapy. Sequencing used immunoSEQ v3. Sequencing depth was about 2 million read pairs for survey level, about 5-6.5 million for deep. The table came from immunoSEQ multiplex PCR; TCRdb's copy has only in-frame clones and leaves some out. The data contain approximately 57,000 clones, roughly 77% of them seen just once; the ten biggest clones take up 2.9%. The germline V gene has CDR1 WSHSY and CDR2 SAAADI. With 4 bases removed from V and 5 bases from J, the gap between germline ends came to 9 bases. This CDR3 has 13 amino acids. The rearrangement uses TRBV10-2 and TRBJ2-1; a weak D match, TRBD2 (5 bases). The TCR sequence derives from a person aged 25 to 79 with non-small cell lung cancer. This sample comprised blood, obtained at baseline. The CDR3 DNA reads TGCGCCAGCAGTGGGGGAGCGAACAATGAGCAGTTCTTC. Its protein is CASSGGANNEQFF.